These T cell receptor beta chains were read from a single sample in a study of blood T cell repertoires in COVID-19. Repertoires were generated with immunoSEQ multiplex PCR, while TCRdb's copy carries only in-frame clones and drops some. The sample includes roughly 260,000 clones, around nine tenths of them seen just once. The sequenced sample was peripheral blood. The receptor source for this set is a woman in her twenties or thirties with COVID-19, enrolled during active disease. CDR3s include the opening cysteine and the closing phenylalanine or tryptophan. A D gene is named only where the DNA matches it firmly.

13	TRBV9	-	TRBJ1-6	TGTGCCAGCAGCGTCGCAGGTGGGTCACCCCTCCACTTT	CASSVAGGSPLHF
15	TRBV27	TRBD1	TRBJ2-7	TGTGCCAGCAGGGTAAGACCGGGACAGGGTTACGAGCAGTACTTC	CASRVRPGQGYEQYF
17	TRBV11-2	TRBD2	TRBJ2-1	TGTGCCAGCAGCTTAGGGGGACTAGCGGGACTCTACAATGAGCAGTTCTTC	CASSLGGLAGLYNEQFF
14	TRBV6-6	-	TRBJ2-1	TGTGCCAGCAGTTACTCGGTTCCCCTCGGTGAGCAGTTCTTC	CASSYSVPLGEQFF
15	TRBV5-1	TRBD1	TRBJ2-3	TGCGCCAGCAGCTTGGGGGACAGGCGGGGAGATACGCAGTATTTT	CASSLGDRRGDTQYF
14	TRBV20-1	-	TRBJ2-1	TGCAGTGCTAGTCCCGAGAGGCCCTACAATGAGCAGTTCTTC	CSASPERPYNEQFF
15	TRBV10-1	TRBD1	TRBJ2-2	TGCGCCAGCACCGAAGGGACAGGGGGCCCCGGGGAGCTGTTTTTT	CASTEGTGGPGELFF
18	TRBV7-3	-	TRBJ2-1	TGTGCCAGCAGCTTAAAAGGTGGACGGGACATAGTATACAATGAGCAGTTCTTC	CASSLKGGRDIVYNEQFF
13	TRBV3-1/TRBV3-2	-	TRBJ2-5	TGTGCCAGCAGCCAAGGCGGGAAAGAGACCCAGTACTTC	CASSQGGKETQYF
14	TRBV9	TRBD1	TRBJ1-1	TGTGCCAGCAGCGTAGAGGCAGGGGGTGATGAAGCTTTCTTT	CASSVEAGGDEAFF
15	TRBV6-5	-	TRBJ2-3	TGTGCCAGCAGGGGTCTAGCAGATAGCACAGATACGCAGTATTTT	CASRGLADSTDTQYF
15	TRBV6-2/TRBV6-3	-	TRBJ1-1	TGTGCCAGCAGCTCCGCAGGGGACCGGAACACTGAAGCTTTCTTT	CASSSAGDRNTEAFF
16	TRBV12-1	-	TRBJ1-3	TGTGCCAGCAGCTTTGGGTCAGGGGGCAAAAGAAACACCATATATTTT	CASSFGSGGKRNTIYF
13	TRBV5-1	-	TRBJ2-7	TGCGCCAGCAGCGGGGGCCTTTACCACGAGCAGTACTTC	CASSGGLYHEQYF
15	TRBV6-5	TRBD1	TRBJ1-2	TGTGCCAGCAGTCCGACAGGGGGTTTTGGATTTGGCTACACCTTC	CASSPTGGFGFGYTF
15	TRBV14	-	TRBJ1-1	TGTGCCAGCAGCCAAAGGACGGGGTCGGTGGCTGAAGCTTTCTTT	CASSQRTGSVAEAFF